This TCR beta chain came from a study of blood T cells in healthy people across ages. This clonotype has only a few counts. CDR1 and CDR2 (germline): LGHNA, YNFKEQ. This CDR3 spans 16 amino acids. V lost 4 bases, J lost 4 bases, and 12 bases stayed unmatched. Through a sample-barcoded 5' primer and a J-beta primer mix, a second PCR was run for roughly 6 to 11 cycles. TCRdb re-analysed the 5' RACE reads in MiXCR, keeping a single row per CDR3 protein. This sample yields nearly 800,000 distinct CDR3 sequences, of which around 25% are seen a single time; 3% to 4% belongs to the top ten. This sample also appeared in a second study, on T cells of mothers and their children. Turning to that study: Extraction yielded RNA that went, in full, into cDNA synthesis at about 1.5 ug per 15 ul.

The chain carries TRBV4-2 and TRBJ2-7; 8 bases agree with TRBD2. Source material: blood. The origin of this receptor is a boy younger than 18 in good health. The CDR3 sequence is CASSLSAGTSSYEQYF. Written as DNA, the CDR3 is TGTGCCAGCAGCCTTTCCGCCGGGACTAGTTCTTACGAGCAGTACTTC.